A selection of T cell receptor beta chains follows, all from one sample in a study of blood T cells in healthy people across ages. TCRdb processed the 5' RACE reads anew with MiXCR; each CDR3 protein has one entry. Counted here are roughly 1,100,000 distinct CDR3 sequences, under 30% occurring once; the ten biggest clones make up around 0.75%. The same sample was also used in a study of T cells of mothers and their children.

The sample was blood. These receptors all come from a girl between 2 and 10 years old in good health. Both conserved end residues are part of each CDR3. The D gene is left open where the match is weak. Clone size is given for some rows only: seen once, a few or many times, or a class if the clone is expanded.

D gene	V gene	clone size	J gene	CDR3 DNA	CDR3 protein
TRBD1	TRBV7-9	NA	TRBJ2-1	TGTGCCAGCAGCTGGACAGGGGGGTACAATGAGCAGTTCTTC	CASSWTGGYNEQFF
TRBD1	TRBV29-1	few	TRBJ1-1	TGCAGCGTCGGACAGGGATCGAACACTGAAGCTTTCTTT	CSVGQGSNTEAFF
NA	TRBV28	few	TRBJ1-6	TGTGCCAGCAGTTCGGGGGGGACCGGAGGACTAGCAAATTCACCCCTCCACTTT	CASSSGGTGGLANSPLHF
TRBD1	TRBV20-1	NA	TRBJ2-1	TGCAGTGTTCTCGACAGGGAAAAGAACAATGAGCAGTTCTTC	CSVLDREKNNEQFF
NA	TRBV12-3/TRBV12-4	NA	TRBJ2-7	TGTGCCAGCAGTTCTCTAATTTCCTACGAGCAGTACTTC	CASSSLISYEQYF
TRBD1	TRBV20-1	NA	TRBJ1-4	TGCAGTGCTGAACAGGGGCTTAATGGAAAACTGTTTTTT	CSAEQGLNGKLFF
NA	TRBV30	NA	TRBJ2-1	TGTGCCTGGAGTGTTCGGCTAGCCTGGGATGAGCAGTTCTTC	CAWSVRLAWDEQFF
NA	TRBV12-3/TRBV12-4	NA	TRBJ2-7	TGTGCCAGCTCTTATGCCGGTTCACAGGGATCCTACGAGCAGTACTTC	CASSYAGSQGSYEQYF
NA	TRBV28	NA	TRBJ2-2	TGTGCCAGCAGTTCGGACAAAGACCGGGACATCTTTAGGGGCACCGGGGAGCTGTTTTTT	CASSSDKDRDIFRGTGELFF
TRBD1	TRBV7-9	NA	TRBJ2-7	TGTGCCAGCGAGGGACAGGGTACCTACGAGCAGTACTTC	CASEGQGTYEQYF
NA	TRBV29-1	once	TRBJ1-1	TGCAGCGCTAGACTCGGGACCTATTACACTGAAGCTTTCTTT	CSARLGTYYTEAFF
TRBD1	TRBV7-8	few	TRBJ1-4	TGTGCCAGCAGCCGGACAGGGGCTAATGAAAAACTGTTTTTT	CASSRTGANEKLFF
NA	TRBV4-1	few	TRBJ2-4	TGCGCCAGCAGCCAGGGAAGTAGGAGGGACATTCAGTACTTC	CASSQGSRRDIQYF
NA	TRBV7-2	once	TRBJ1-2	TGTGCCAGCAGCCTCGGGGGGGTACAAACTAACTATGGCTACACCTTC	CASSLGGVQTNYGYTF
NA	TRBV12-3/TRBV12-4	NA	TRBJ1-3	TGTGCCAGCAGGGCTCAGGTCTCTGGAAACACCATATATTTT	CASRAQVSGNTIYF
NA	TRBV21-1	few	TRBJ2-5	TGTGCCTTCAGGGGTTTCAAAGAGACCCAGTACTTC	CAFRGFKETQYF
TRBD2	TRBV7-2	once	TRBJ2-7	TGTGCCAGCAGCTTAGTGGGAGGTAGCGGGGTCCGGGACGAGCAGTACTTC	CASSLVGGSGVRDEQYF
NA	TRBV9	NA	TRBJ2-1	TGTGCCAGCAGCGTAGACGTTCCCCCTAGCTCCTACAATGAGCAGTTCTTC	CASSVDVPPSSYNEQFF
TRBD2	TRBV7-2	NA	TRBJ2-1	TGTGCCAGCAGCTTAGCCGTAGCGGGGGGCCAGGAGCAGTTCTTC	CASSLAVAGGQEQFF
NA	TRBV5-1	few	TRBJ2-1	TGCGCCAGCAGCCCTTCGGAGGGCCCGTACAATGAGCAGTTCTTC	CASSPSEGPYNEQFF
NA	TRBV15	once	TRBJ2-7	TGTGCCACCAGCAGTGACCTTGTCCCGGTCGAGCAGTACTTC	CATSSDLVPVEQYF
NA	TRBV7-2	few	TRBJ2-7	TGTGCCAGCAGCTTACACGAGCAAGCTTCCTACGAGCAGTACTTC	CASSLHEQASYEQYF
NA	TRBV5-6	few	TRBJ1-2	TGTGCCAGCAGCCAAGGACAGACCGAAACTAACTATGGCTACACCTTC	CASSQGQTETNYGYTF
TRBD1	TRBV3-1	NA	TRBJ2-7	TGTGCCAGCAGCCAATATGCGGGACAGGGTGCCTACGAGCAGTACTTC	CASSQYAGQGAYEQYF
NA	TRBV27	few	TRBJ2-5	TGTGCCAGCAGTCAAACCCAGGGGATTAAGGAGACCCAGTACTTC	CASSQTQGIKETQYF
NA	TRBV27	NA	TRBJ2-1	TGTGCCAGCAGGGGTTTTGGCGGGTACAATGAGCAGTTCTTC	CASRGFGGYNEQFF
TRBD2	TRBV20-1	NA	TRBJ2-1	TGCAGTGCTAAGGGGCGGGGTAGCGGGGGACAACGGTTCTTC	CSAKGRGSGGQRFF
NA	TRBV21-1	NA	TRBJ2-3	TGTGCCAGCAGCCCTAGCGGTGGGGAGTATTTT	CASSPSGGEYF
NA	TRBV5-1	NA	TRBJ2-5	TGCGCCAGGGCCATAGAGGGGACCCAGTACTTC	CARAIEGTQYF
TRBD2	TRBV20-1	few	TRBJ2-1	TGCAGTGCTAGAGTGGCTAGCGGGAGCTCCTACAATGAGCAGTTCTTC	CSARVASGSSYNEQFF
NA	TRBV7-2	NA	TRBJ2-7	TGTGCCAGCAGCGTGGCCGAGACCTACGAGCAGTACTTC	CASSVAETYEQYF
NA	TRBV3-1	NA	TRBJ2-1	TGTGCCAGCAGCTCGGGACCACAAGAGACCCAGTGCTTC	CASSSGPQETQCF
TRBD1	TRBV10-3	NA	TRBJ2-3	TGTGCCATCAGCCCGGCCGGGACAGGGGTCACCGATACGCAGTATTTT	CAISPAGTGVTDTQYF
TRBD2	TRBV29-1	few	TRBJ2-1	TGCAGCGTTGAAGGGACTAGCGGGGGCAGGGAGCAGTTCTTC	CSVEGTSGGREQFF
NA	TRBV6-1	NA	TRBJ2-7	TGTGCCAGCAGTGAAGACAGGGTCTACGAGCAGTACTTC	CASSEDRVYEQYF
NA	TRBV29-1	NA	TRBJ2-5	TGCAGCGTGAGGGGGGCTGAGCAGTACTTC	CSVRGAEQYF
NA	TRBV28	NA	TRBJ2-7	TGTGCCAGCAGTCCCCTCGACGTGACAGAATGCGAGCAGTACTTC	CASSPLDVTECEQYF
NA	TRBV6-2/TRBV6-3	NA	TRBJ2-5	TGTGCCAGTGATAGCGGCCAAGAGACCCAGTACTTC	CASDSGQETQYF
NA	TRBV7-2	NA	TRBJ1-1	TGTGCCAGCAGCCGAGGGGCATCTGGGGACACTGAAGCTTTCTTT	CASSRGASGDTEAFF
TRBD2	TRBV28	few	TRBJ2-7	TGTGCCAGCAGTCCGCCACTAGCGGGAGCCTACGAGCAGTACTTC	CASSPPLAGAYEQYF
NA	TRBV4-3	NA	TRBJ2-7	TGCGCCAGCAGCCAGGAGAACCTCTACGAGCAGTACTTC	CASSQENLYEQYF
NA	TRBV3-1	few	TRBJ2-3	TGTGCCAGCAGCCGTTTAGGCCCGGACCCGTTAAGAGATACGCAGTATTTT	CASSRLGPDPLRDTQYF
TRBD2	TRBV2	NA	TRBJ2-5	TGTGCCAGCAGTGCCCTATCGCCGGGACTAGCGGGAGCAGGAGAGACCCAGTACTTC	CASSALSPGLAGAGETQYF